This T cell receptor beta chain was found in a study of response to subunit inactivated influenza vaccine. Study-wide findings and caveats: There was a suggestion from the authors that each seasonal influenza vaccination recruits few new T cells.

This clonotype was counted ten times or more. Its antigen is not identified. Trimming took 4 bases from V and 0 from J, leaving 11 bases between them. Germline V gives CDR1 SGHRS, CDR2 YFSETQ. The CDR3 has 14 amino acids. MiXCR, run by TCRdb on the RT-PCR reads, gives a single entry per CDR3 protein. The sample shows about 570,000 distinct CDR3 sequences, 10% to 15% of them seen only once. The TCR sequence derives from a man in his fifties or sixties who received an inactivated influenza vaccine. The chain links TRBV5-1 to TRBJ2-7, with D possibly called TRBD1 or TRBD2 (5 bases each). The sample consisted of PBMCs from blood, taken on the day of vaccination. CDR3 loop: CASSQGTVSYEQYF. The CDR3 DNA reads TGCGCCAGCAGCCAAGGGACGGTCTCCTACGAGCAGTACTTC. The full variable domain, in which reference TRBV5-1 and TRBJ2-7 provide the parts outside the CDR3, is KAGVTQTPRYLIKTRGQQVTLSCSPISGHRSVSWYQQTPGQGLQFLFEYFSETQRNKGNFPGRFSGRQFSNSRSEMNVSTLELGDSALYLCASSQGTVSYEQYFGPGTRLTVT.